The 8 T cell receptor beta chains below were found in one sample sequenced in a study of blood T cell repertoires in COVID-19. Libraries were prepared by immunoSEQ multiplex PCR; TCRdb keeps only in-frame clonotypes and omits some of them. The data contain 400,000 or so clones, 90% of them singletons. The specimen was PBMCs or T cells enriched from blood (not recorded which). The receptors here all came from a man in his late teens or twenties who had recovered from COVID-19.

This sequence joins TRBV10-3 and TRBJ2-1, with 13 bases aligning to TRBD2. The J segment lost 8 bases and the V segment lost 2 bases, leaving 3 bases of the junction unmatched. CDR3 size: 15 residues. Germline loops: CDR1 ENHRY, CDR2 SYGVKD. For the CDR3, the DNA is TGTGCCATCAGTGAGGGACTAGCGGGAGTACATGAGCAGTTCTTC. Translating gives CAISEGLAGVHEQFF.

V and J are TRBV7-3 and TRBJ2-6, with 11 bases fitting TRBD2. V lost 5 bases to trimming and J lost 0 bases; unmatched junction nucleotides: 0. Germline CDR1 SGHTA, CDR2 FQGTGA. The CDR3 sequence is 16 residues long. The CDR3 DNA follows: TGTGCCAGCAGCACTAGCGGGGGCTCTGGGGCCAACGTCCTGACTTTC. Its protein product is CASSTSGGSGANVLTF. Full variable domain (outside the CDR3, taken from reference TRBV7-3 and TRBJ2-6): GAGVSQTPSNKVTEKGKYVELRCDPISGHTALYWYRQSLGQGPEFLIYFQGTGAADDSGLPNDRFFAVRPEGSVSTLKIQRTERGDSAVYLCASSTSGGSGANVLTFGAGSRLTVL.

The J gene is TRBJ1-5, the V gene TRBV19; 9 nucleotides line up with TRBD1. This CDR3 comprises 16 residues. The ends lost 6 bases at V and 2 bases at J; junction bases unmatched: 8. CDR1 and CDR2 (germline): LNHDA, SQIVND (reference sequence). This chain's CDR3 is CASSSTGGTGNQPQHF. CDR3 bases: TGTGCCAGTAGCTCGACAGGGGGGACGGGCAATCAGCCCCAGCATTTT.

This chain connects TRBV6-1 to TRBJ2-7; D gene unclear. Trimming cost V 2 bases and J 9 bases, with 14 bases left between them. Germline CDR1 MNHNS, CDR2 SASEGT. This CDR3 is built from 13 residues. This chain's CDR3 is CASSEQAYQLQYF. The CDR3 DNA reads TGTGCCAGCAGTGAACAGGCCTATCAATTGCAGTACTTC.

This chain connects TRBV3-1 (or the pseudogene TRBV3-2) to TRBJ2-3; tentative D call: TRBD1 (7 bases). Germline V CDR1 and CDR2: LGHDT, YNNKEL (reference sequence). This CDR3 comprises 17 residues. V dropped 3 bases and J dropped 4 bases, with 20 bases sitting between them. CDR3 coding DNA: TGTGCCAGCAGCCACGGGTACCGGACAGGAGGGGCAGATACGCAGTATTTT. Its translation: CASSHGYRTGGADTQYF.

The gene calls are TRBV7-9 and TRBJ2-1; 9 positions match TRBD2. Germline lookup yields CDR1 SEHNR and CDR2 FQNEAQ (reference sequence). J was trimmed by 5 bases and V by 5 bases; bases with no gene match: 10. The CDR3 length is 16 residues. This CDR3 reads CASSHPASGGNNEQFF. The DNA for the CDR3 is TGTGCCAGCAGCCATCCAGCCAGCGGGGGGAACAATGAGCAGTTCTTC.

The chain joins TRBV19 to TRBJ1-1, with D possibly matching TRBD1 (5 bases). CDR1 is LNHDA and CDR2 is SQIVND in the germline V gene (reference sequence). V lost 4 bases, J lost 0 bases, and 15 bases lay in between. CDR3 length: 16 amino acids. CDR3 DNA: TGTGCCAGTAGTACCCGGCCGGGGGGTATGAACACTGAAGCTTTCTTT. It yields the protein CASSTRPGGMNTEAFF.

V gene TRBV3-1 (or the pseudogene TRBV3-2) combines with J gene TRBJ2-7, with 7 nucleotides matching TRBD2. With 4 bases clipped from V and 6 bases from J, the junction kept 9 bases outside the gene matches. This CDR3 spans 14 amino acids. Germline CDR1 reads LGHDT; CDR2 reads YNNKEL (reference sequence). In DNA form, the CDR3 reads TGTGCCAGCAGCCCCTCGGGGGGTACCGGCGAGCAGTACTTC. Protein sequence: CASSPSGGTGEQYF.